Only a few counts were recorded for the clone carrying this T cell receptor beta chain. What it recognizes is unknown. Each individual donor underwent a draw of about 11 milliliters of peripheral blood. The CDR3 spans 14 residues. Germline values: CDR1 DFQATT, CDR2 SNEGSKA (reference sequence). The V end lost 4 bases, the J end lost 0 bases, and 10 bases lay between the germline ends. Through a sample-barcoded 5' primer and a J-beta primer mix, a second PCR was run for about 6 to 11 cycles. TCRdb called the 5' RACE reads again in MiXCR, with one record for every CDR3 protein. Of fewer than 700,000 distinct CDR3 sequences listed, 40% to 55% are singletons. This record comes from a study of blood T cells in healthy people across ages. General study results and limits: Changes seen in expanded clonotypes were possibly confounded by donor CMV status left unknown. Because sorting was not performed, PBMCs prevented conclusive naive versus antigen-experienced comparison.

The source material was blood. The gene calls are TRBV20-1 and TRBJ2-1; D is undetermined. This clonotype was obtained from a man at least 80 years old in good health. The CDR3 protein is CSANPTSSYNEQFF. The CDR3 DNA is TGCAGTGCTAACCCTACGAGCTCCTACAATGAGCAGTTCTTC.